This record covers a single T cell receptor beta chain. No antigen is known for it. This PCR relied on a set of 60 Vbeta primers and 13 Jbeta primers. Some clones are missing from TCRdb's copy, which holds only in-frame ones; the method was immunoSEQ multiplex PCR. This sample has 110,000 or so clones; 70% to 80% occur once, and the top ten carry about 5%. The record originates from a study of cytomegalovirus exposure and HLA in healthy donors. Broader study findings: Reportedly, HLA-A and HLA-B alleles of most subjects were accurately predicted from TCR beta. The study listed under 200 cytomegalovirus-associated TCR beta chains. Sequencing likely produced, as an artifact, a cluster of highly shared sequence variants.

These donors, healthy bone marrow donors, were studied. Germline V gene lookup returns CDR1 LNHDA and CDR2 SQIVND (reference sequence). CDR3 length: 15 amino acids. After removal of 6 bases from V and 6 bases from J, the junction contained 8 bases not matched to a gene. Input material: PBMCs. The TCR was taken from a man aged 50-59 years in good health and CMV-seropositive. The V gene is TRBV19, the J gene TRBJ2-7; 13 positions agree with TRBD2. CDR3 sequence (DNA): TGTGCCAGTAGAAAACTAGCGGGAGGGCCGGGCGAGCAGTACTTC. Amino acid sequence: CASRKLAGGPGEQYF.